This T cell receptor beta chain was captured in a study of blood T cell repertoires in COVID-19. Study details: The United States, Italy and Spain provided the acute and convalescent COVID-19 samples. PBMCs, B-cell-depleted T cells, or T cells provided the cDNA or gDNA that made up the material.

Authors' data handling: Reference gene primer amplification in the assay estimated nucleated cell counts. Assay: immunoSEQ multiplex PCR; the TCRdb copy retains only in-frame clones and omits some. From that table come the V and J calls and clone size; the DNA was used to work out D and trimming. This table holds about 69,000 clones, 85% found once. The V gene end was trimmed by 8 bases and the J gene end by 0 bases; junction bases not matched to a gene: 7. Germline V gives CDR1 LNHDA, CDR2 SQIVND (reference sequence). This CDR3 contains 15 residues. This TCR derives from a man at least 80 years old with acute or convalescent COVID-19. The sample consisted of peripheral blood. V gene TRBV19 combines with J gene TRBJ2-3; 8 bases line up with TRBD2. CDR3 DNA sequence: TGTGCCAGTGGGATAGCGGGATGGAGCACAGATACGCAGTATTTT. Residues: CASGIAGWSTDTQYF.